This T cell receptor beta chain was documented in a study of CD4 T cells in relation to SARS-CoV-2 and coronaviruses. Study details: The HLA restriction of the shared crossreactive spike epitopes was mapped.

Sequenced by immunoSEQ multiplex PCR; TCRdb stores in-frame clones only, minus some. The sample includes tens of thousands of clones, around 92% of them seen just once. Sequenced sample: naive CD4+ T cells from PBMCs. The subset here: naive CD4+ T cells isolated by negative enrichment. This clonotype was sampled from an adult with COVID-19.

The CDR3 DNA reads TGTGCCAGCAGTGGTGTGGCAGGGGCACAAGAGACCCAGTACTTC. Its translation is CASSGVAGAQETQYF. J is TRBJ2-5 and V is TRBV2; perhaps TRBD1 as D (6 bases). Trimming took off 4 bases at V and 2 bases at J, with 14 bases between the two ends. The length of the CDR3 is 15 residues. The V gene's germline CDR1 is SNHLY and CDR2 FYNNEI.